Reported below is one TCR beta chain. The data are from a study of cytomegalovirus exposure and HLA in healthy donors. PCR primers comprised 60 Vbeta and 13 Jbeta primers. The method was immunoSEQ multiplex PCR; TCRdb's version includes in-frame clones alone and lacks a portion of them. The sample has approximately 140,000 clones, around three quarters seen once. The CDR3 loop spans 15 amino acids. Per germline, CDR1 MNHNS and CDR2 SASEGT. V lost 4 bases to trimming and J lost 2 bases; unmatched junction nucleotides: 4. The receptor's source is a man aged 35-49 years in good health and CMV-seronegative. The sequenced sample was PBMCs. The chain joins TRBV6-1 to TRBJ2-7; TRBD1 matches at 11 bases. This CDR3 reads CASSVGQGAPYEQYF. CDR3 in DNA: TGTGCCAGCAGTGTAGGACAGGGGGCGCCCTACGAGCAGTACTTC.